The clone carrying this T cell receptor beta chain appeared a single time. What it binds is not known. These data belong to a study of T cell responses to AZD1222 COVID-19 vaccine. Study context: It was second doses at about 4 or about 12 weeks that were pooled. General observations from the study: Clonal diversity may have been underestimated in mostly white British donors. Just a handful of people given AZD1222 tested seropositive at baseline.

Clones were read by immunoSEQ multiplex PCR, and TCRdb kept only the in-frame ones, dropping some. The sample shows about 120,000 clones, 70% to 90% of them seen only once. CDR1 is SGHAT and CDR2 is FQNNGV in the germline V gene. Trimming stripped 0 bases from V and 7 bases from J, with 13 bases between. This CDR3 has 15 amino acids. The sequencing here drew on peripheral blood, taken on day 0 of AZD1222 vaccination. This TCR was sampled from an adult in good health. The rearrangement links TRBV11-2 to TRBJ2-1; a weak D match, TRBD2 (6 bases). Here the CDR3 reads CASSLDPGSGNEQFF. CDR3 coding DNA: TGTGCCAGCAGCTTAGATCCCGGGAGTGGGAATGAGCAGTTCTTC.